These 31 T cell receptor beta chains came from one sample sequenced in a study of blood T cells in healthy people across ages. Then a second PCR, running about 6 to 12 cycles, was carried out with a sample-barcoded 5' primer and a J-beta primer mix. TCRdb itself ran the 5' RACE reads through MiXCR, one entry per CDR3 protein. The repertoire consists of approximately 360,000 distinct CDR3 sequences, with approximately 47% occurring once and the leading ten covering 45% to 65%. Sample: blood. The receptors stem from a man in his 60s in good health.

This chain links TRBV28 with TRBJ2-3; perhaps TRBD1 as D (6 bases). The CDR3 totals 15 residues. CDR1 is MDHEN and CDR2 is SYDVKM in the germline V gene. V lost 5 bases, J lost 2 bases, and 14 bases lay in between. CDR3 nucleotides: TGTGCCAGCAGTAAGACAGGCCTACTCACAGATACGCAGTATTTT. It encodes CASSKTGLLTDTQYF.

This clonotype was seen repeatedly, ten times or more. The V call is TRBV7-2, the J call TRBJ2-7; D uncertain. CDR1 SGHTA and CDR2 FQGNSA come from the germline V gene. The V end was cut by 5 bases, the J end by 2 bases, with 13 bases between. This CDR3 region has 14 residues. The CDR3 protein is CASSGGRVAYEQYF. The CDR3 nucleotides are TGTGCCAGCAGCGGCGGTAGGGTGGCCTACGAGCAGTACTTC.

In this sample, this clonotype turned up a few times. The chain links TRBV21-1 to TRBJ2-1. TRBV21-1 is a pseudogene locus. The CDR3 has 12 amino acids. The CDR3 nucleotides are TGTGCCAGCAGCCAAGATGGGAATGAGCAGTTCTTC. Amino acids: CASSQDGNEQFF.

This sequence joins TRBV7-2 and TRBJ2-1; perhaps D is TRBD1 or TRBD2 (5 bases each). The CDR3 has 17 residues. CDR1 and CDR2 from the germline V gene are SGHTA and FQGNSA. The V and J ends lost 5 bases and 1 base respectively, with 18 bases between them. The CDR3 nucleotides read TGTGCCAGCAGCCCACAACCGGGACGCACTTCCTACAATGAGCAGTTCTTC. This translates into CASSPQPGRTSYNEQFF.

This clonotype has a handful of counts. CDR3 sequence: CASSPTSGVAKNIQYF. The DNA of the CDR3 is TGTGCCAGCAGCCCGACTAGCGGGGTAGCCAAAAACATTCAGTACTTC. The chain carries TRBV11-2 and TRBJ2-4; 11 bases agree with TRBD2. Germline trimming cut 5 bases from V and 0 bases from J; bases unmatched to any gene: 3. CDR1 SGHAT and CDR2 FQNNGV come from the germline V gene. The CDR3 contains 16 residues.

The table lists this clonotype with a few counts. V usage is TRBV6-1 and J usage is TRBJ2-5; D may be TRBD1 (6 bases). Germline V lookup: CDR1 MNHNS, CDR2 SASEGT. V lost 6 bases, J lost 1 base, and 21 bases lay in between. The CDR3 covers 17 residues. The CDR3: CASSQLGAARGQETQYF. CDR3 bases: TGTGCCAGCAGCCAATTGGGGGCAGCTAGGGGCCAAGAGACCCAGTACTTC.

The gene calls are TRBV4-2 and TRBJ2-5; 7 nucleotides agree with TRBD2. The DNA end lines up better with TRBJ2-7; the J call may be wrong. The CDR3 runs 14 residues. The germline V gene encodes CDR1 LGHNA and CDR2 YNFKEQ. CDR3: CASSVSGGLSEQYF. The CDR3 bases are TGTGCCAGCAGCGTCTCGGGGGGTCTCTCCGAGCAGTACTTC.

The chain combines TRBV6-2 or TRBV6-3 with TRBJ1-2; TRBD1 is a possible D gene (5 bases). The CDR3 is made up of 12 amino acids. Trimming took 6 bases from V and 6 from J, leaving 11 bases between them. Germline CDR1 reads MNHEY; CDR2 reads SVGEGT. Here the CDR3 DNA reads TGTGCCAGCAGCCTTTGGGGCCATGGCTACACCTTC. This sequence encodes CASSLWGHGYTF.

The chain has TRBV7-2 and TRBJ1-4; D unclear. This CDR3 spans 15 amino acids. Trimming cost V 3 bases and J 0 bases, with 8 bases left between them. Per the germline V gene, CDR1 is SGHTA and CDR2 is FQGNSA. This CDR3 is CASSFDGATNEKLFF. The CDR3 bases are TGTGCCAGCAGCTTTGATGGGGCAACTAATGAAAAACTGTTTTTT.

The J gene is TRBJ1-2, the V gene TRBV6-2 or TRBV6-3, with D possibly TRBD1 on 6 matching bases. CDR1 and CDR2 (germline): MNHEY, SVGEGT. The CDR3 runs to 15 residues. The ends were cut back, 2 bases at V and 3 bases at J, with 13 bases in the middle. This CDR3 reads CASSYPEQGYYGYTF. CDR3 bases: TGTGCCAGCAGTTACCCCGAACAGGGCTACTATGGCTACACCTTC.

The rearrangement uses TRBV19 and TRBJ1-3; 7 bases align to TRBD1. From germline, CDR1 is LNHDA and CDR2 SQIVND (reference sequence). J gave up 0 bases and V 5 bases, and 4 bases lay outside the gene matches. The CDR3 runs to 15 residues. The chain's CDR3 is CASSADRSSGNTIYF. CDR3 DNA: TGTGCCAGTAGTGCGGACAGGAGCTCTGGAAACACCATATATTTT.

This clonotype was recorded many times. The genes are TRBV11-2 and TRBJ2-7; D may be TRBD2 (7 bases). The V and J ends lost 4 bases and 4 bases respectively, with 17 bases between them. CDR3 length: 15 residues. Germline V lookup: CDR1 SGHAT, CDR2 FQNNGV. In DNA form, the CDR3 reads TGTGCCAGCAGCTGGAGGGTGGCGGGGGCTTACGAGCAGTACTTC. Encoded protein: CASSWRVAGAYEQYF.

This clonotype was seen a handful of times. V and J are TRBV12-3 or TRBV12-4 and TRBJ2-5, with D possibly matching TRBD2 (7 bases). V lost 6 bases to trimming and J lost 4 bases, with 12 bases between them. The CDR3 sequence is 13 residues long. The chain's CDR3 is CASRRGGRETQYF. CDR3 sequence (DNA): TGTGCCAGCAGGAGGGGGGGTCGAGAGACCCAGTACTTC.

V gene TRBV11-1 combines with J gene TRBJ2-7; 11 nucleotides line up with TRBD1. Looked up from germline, CDR1 is SGHAT and CDR2 is FQDESV (reference sequence). Unmatched junction bases numbered 9, after V lost 2 bases and J lost 3 bases. CDR3 length: 17 residues. CDR3 residues: CASSLSDGQGAVYEQYF. CDR3 bases: TGTGCCAGCAGCTTATCTGACGGACAGGGGGCCGTCTACGAGCAGTACTTC.

This clonotype appeared a few times. V is TRBV20-1 and J is TRBJ2-1, with 11 bases fitting TRBD2. V was pared by 0 bases and J by 7 bases, with 5 bases of the junction left unmatched. The germline CDR1 and CDR2 sequences are DFQATT and SNEGSKA (reference sequence). This CDR3 is 15 amino acids long. The CDR3 loop reads CSARELAGVGNEQFF. CDR3 in DNA: TGCAGTGCTAGAGAACTAGCGGGGGTTGGTAATGAGCAGTTCTTC.

V and J are TRBV6-1 and TRBJ1-2, with D perhaps matching TRBD1 (5 bases). The V gene's germline CDR1 is MNHNS and CDR2 SASEGT. Trimming stripped 2 bases from V and 3 bases from J, with 13 bases between. The CDR3 loop spans 15 amino acids. Here the CDR3 DNA reads TGTGCCAGCAGTGAACCGGGCCTGGGGGACTATGGCTACACCTTC. Its translation is CASSEPGLGDYGYTF.

The chain has TRBV29-1 and TRBJ2-1; D remains ambiguous. CDR1 and CDR2 from the germline V gene are SQVTM and ANQGSEA. CDR3 length equals 14 residues. Deletions cut 8 bases from V and 5 bases from J, with 19 bases between. CDR3 nucleotide sequence: TGCAGCTCCCACGGCGGACCCCTTGACAATGAGCAGTTCTTC. This translates into CSSHGGPLDNEQFF.

The J gene is TRBJ2-3, the V gene TRBV5-1; TRBD1 or TRBD2 may be the D gene (5 bases each). The germline CDR1 and CDR2 sequences are SGHRS and YFSETQ. V was clipped by 6 bases and J by 3 bases, with 11 bases between them. There are 13 residues in the CDR3. This chain's CDR3 is CASTGTGTDTQYF. CDR3 coding DNA: TGCGCCAGCACCGGGACCGGGACAGATACGCAGTATTTT. Filled out from reference TRBV5-1 and TRBJ2-3, the complete variable domain reads KAGVTQTPRYLIKTRGQQVTLSCSPISGHRSVSWYQQTPGQGLQFLFEYFSETQRNKGNFPGRFSGRQFSNSRSEMNVSTLELGDSALYLCASTGTGTDTQYFGPGTRLTVL.

This chain joins TRBV6-5 and TRBJ2-7; TRBD2 agrees at 7 bases. Germline CDR1 and CDR2: MNHEY and SVGAGI. The junction had 12 bases not matched to a gene; V was cut back by 7 bases and J by 3 bases. This CDR3 is 15 amino acids long. CDR3 bases: TGTGCCAGCAATCCGGGGGGTGGAGGGCACTACGAGCAGTACTTC. It specifies CASNPGGGGHYEQYF.

V is TRBV20-1 and J is TRBJ1-5, with TRBD1 identical over 7 bases. Per germline, CDR1 DFQATT and CDR2 SNEGSKA (reference sequence). The CDR3 runs to 14 residues. V gave up 5 bases and J gave up 5 bases; unmatched junction bases: 9. This chain's CDR3 is CSAASGTVDQPQHF. The DNA for the CDR3 is TGCAGTGCTGCCTCAGGGACAGTCGATCAGCCCCAGCATTTT.

Here the CDR3 DNA reads TGTGCCAGCAGCCTTAGTCAGCCCCAGCATTTT. Translated, it gives CASSLSQPQHF. The rearrangement uses TRBV12-3 or TRBV12-4 and TRBJ1-5; D gene unclear. V was shortened by 6 bases and J by 6 bases, with 6 bases between the two germline ends. The CDR3 covers 11 residues.

The chain couples TRBV19 to TRBJ2-2; tentatively, D is TRBD2 (7 bases). CDR1 and CDR2 from the germline V gene are LNHDA and SQIVND (reference sequence). V lost 2 bases, J lost 0 bases, and 10 bases lay in between. This CDR3 comprises 16 residues. CDR3 sequence: CASSIRGGSNTGELFF. CDR3 nucleotides: TGTGCCAGTAGTATACGCGGGGGCTCGAACACCGGGGAGCTGTTTTTT.

This clonotype was seen ten or more times. The chain uses TRBV11-2 and TRBJ2-1; 7 nucleotides agree with TRBD1. CDR3 length equals 13 residues. J gave up 15 bases and V 5 bases, and 13 bases lay outside the gene matches. Per germline, CDR1 SGHAT and CDR2 FQNNGV. CDR3: CASSVEIRGQLFF. In nucleotides, the CDR3 is TGTGCCAGCAGCGTCGAAATCCGGGGACAGCTGTTCTTC.

There are a few counts of this clonotype. The CDR3 bases are TGCGCCAGCAGCTTGCAAGGACTAGCCCAAGATACGCAGTATTTT. It is translated as CASSLQGLAQDTQYF. The rearrangement links TRBV5-1 to TRBJ2-3; TRBD2 aligns across 8 bases. J was trimmed by 5 bases and V by 1 base; bases with no gene match: 6. The CDR3 has 15 amino acids. Germline CDR1 is SGHRS and CDR2 is YFSETQ.

This clonotype was seen a handful of times. This chain connects TRBV20-1 to TRBJ1-4, with D tentatively TRBD1 (5 bases). CDR1 and CDR2 (germline): DFQATT, SNEGSKA (reference sequence). The CDR3 extends over 15 amino acids. The germline V and J ends were trimmed by 0 bases and 3 bases, with 11 bases remaining between them. The CDR3, as DNA: TGCAGTGCTAGAGATCTTAGAGGGGCTAATGAAAAACTGTTTTTT. As protein: CSARDLRGANEKLFF.

The gene calls are TRBV9 and TRBJ2-1, with 7 bases that match TRBD2. Losses at the gene ends were 0 bases for V and 1 base for J; bases not matched to a gene: 10. The CDR3 is made up of 18 amino acids. Germline assignment: CDR1 SGDLS and CDR2 YYNGEE. CDR3 sequence reads: CASSVGNTRTRSYNEQFF. The CDR3, as DNA: TGTGCCAGCAGCGTAGGCAATACAAGGACTAGATCCTACAATGAGCAGTTCTTC. Looking up the rest from reference TRBV9 and TRBJ2-1 gives the full variable domain: DSGVTQTPKHLITATGQRVTLRCSPRSGDLSVYWYQQSLDQGLQFLIQYYNGEERAKGNILERFSAQQFPDLHSELNLSSLELGDSALYFCASSVGNTRTRSYNEQFFGPGTRLTVL.

This chain links TRBV4-2 with TRBJ2-1; TRBD1 aligns across 8 bases. Trimming at V came to 3 bases and at J to 8 bases, leaving 3 bases not matched to a gene. Germline lookup yields CDR1 LGHNA and CDR2 YNFKEQ. The CDR3 has 13 residues. CDR3 region: CASSQGQEDEQFF. CDR3 DNA sequence: TGTGCCAGCAGCCAGGGACAGGAAGATGAGCAGTTCTTC.

The chain recombines TRBV9 with TRBJ2-3; 11 bases line up with TRBD2. With 0 bases clipped from V and 2 bases from J, the junction kept 20 bases outside the gene matches. This CDR3 spans 22 amino acids. Germline values: CDR1 SGDLS, CDR2 YYNGEE. This CDR3 reads CASSVAAYGLAGVQRFTDTQYF. The CDR3 region has the DNA TGTGCCAGCAGCGTAGCCGCCTACGGACTAGCGGGCGTCCAACGCTTCACAGATACGCAGTATTTT.

About this clonotype itself: A junction boundary mismatches the germline segment, possibly from a read error. The V call is TRBV27, the J call TRBJ2-5; 9 positions match TRBD2. This CDR3 spans 15 amino acids. Germline CDR1 is MNHEY and CDR2 is SMNVEV (reference sequence). The CDR3 protein is CVSSGIASGEETQYF. Here the CDR3 DNA reads TGTGTCAGCAGTGGGATCGCTAGCGGGGAAGAGACCCAGTACTTC.

Details on this clonotype: The junction and the germline gene differ at one end; a read error may be behind it. V usage is TRBV4-1 and J usage is TRBJ2-7, with TRBD1 matching 7 bases. The CDR3 covers 16 residues. Germline assignment: CDR1 MGHRA and CDR2 YSYEKL. CDR3 residues: CTSSLPRTGESYEQYF. The CDR3 region has the DNA TGCACCAGCAGCCTCCCACGCACAGGGGAGTCCTACGAGCAGTACTTC.

A note on this clonotype: Here the CDR3 omits its conserved ending phenylalanine or tryptophan, so a read error is the likely source. V and J are TRBV12-3 or TRBV12-4 and TRBJ2-3; possible D gene TRBD2, 6 bases. Trimming stripped 3 bases from V and 4 bases from J, with 14 bases between. CDR3 size: 15 residues. The CDR3 reads CASSFGRRRADTQYS. The CDR3 nucleotides read TGTGCCAGCAGTTTCGGGAGAAGGAGGGCAGATACGCAGTATTCT.